This is a list of T cell receptor beta chains from one sample in a study of T cells in Graves' hyperthyroidism and ophthalmopathy. TCRdb re-called the multiplex PCR reads with MiXCR, one entry per CDR3 protein. The sample carries about 350,000 distinct CDR3 sequences, around 18% recorded once. What was sequenced was blood. The receptors stem from a woman aged 40 to 50 with Graves' ophthalmopathy. Each CDR3 is given with its conserved first and last residue. A D gene is named only where the DNA matches it firmly. Clone size appears in some rows only: once, few, many, or a class for an expanded clone.

abundance	d_gene	v_gene	j_gene	CDR3aa	CDR3nt
-	-	TRBV20-1	TRBJ2-7	CSATGTYEQYF	TGCAGTGCAACCGGGACCTACGAGCAGTACTTC
many	-	TRBV9	TRBJ1-2	CASSPGEAYGYTF	TGTGCCAGCAGCCCAGGGGAGGCCTATGGCTACACCTTC
many	-	TRBV28	TRBJ2-5	CASSRGQIQETQYF	TGTGCCAGCAGCCGAGGACAGATCCAAGAGACCCAGTACTTC
many	-	TRBV6-1	TRBJ2-7	CASSEALDPSPGTTYEQYF	TGTGCCAGCAGTGAAGCGCTTGATCCCTCACCCGGGACCACCTACGAGCAGTACTTC
-	-	TRBV3-1	TRBJ1-1	CASSDPTELEAFF	TGTGCCAGCAGCGATCCTACAGAGCTTGAAGCTTTCTTT
many	-	TRBV19	TRBJ1-1	CASSIDSGRGSRAFF	TGTGCCAGTAGTATAGATTCGGGGCGCGGGAGCCGAGCTTTCTTT
many	-	TRBV11-2	TRBJ2-7	CASSLVAGSPYEQYF	TGTGCCAGCAGCTTAGTGGCAGGGTCACCTTACGAGCAGTACTTC
many	-	TRBV10-3	TRBJ2-2	CAISSERSTGELFF	TGTGCCATCTCTTCGGAACGGAGCACCGGGGAGCTGTTTTTT
many	-	TRBV12-3/TRBV12-4	TRBJ1-5	CASSSFLSQPQHF	TGTGCCAGCAGTTCCTTTTTAAGTCAGCCCCAGCATTTT
-	-	TRBV5-4	TRBJ2-7	CASSLTRGDTYEQYF	TGTGCCAGCAGCTTAACCAGGGGGGATACCTACGAGCAGTACTTC
many	TRBD2	TRBV20-1	TRBJ2-7	CSASGPSGESYEQYF	TGCAGTGCTAGCGGACCTAGCGGCGAATCCTACGAGCAGTACTTC
once	TRBD1	TRBV6-1	TRBJ2-5	CASSDRGQGIQETQYF	TGTGCCAGCAGTGATCGGGGACAGGGAATACAAGAGACCCAGTACTTC
many	-	TRBV12-5	TRBJ2-7	CASGIEQYF	TGTGCTAGTGGTATCGAGCAGTACTTC
many	-	TRBV6-2/TRBV6-3	TRBJ1-1	CASSYSHRSRGANTEAFF	TGTGCCAGCAGTTACTCCCATAGATCGCGAGGGGCGAACACTGAAGCTTTCTTT
many	-	TRBV19	TRBJ1-2	CASSTSRERNYGYTF	TGTGCCAGTAGTACCAGTAGAGAAAGAAACTATGGCTACACCTTC
many	-	TRBV29-1	TRBJ2-5	CSVEAGWFETQYF	TGCAGCGTTGAGGCGGGGTGGTTTGAGACCCAGTACTTC
medium-sized	TRBD1	TRBV10-3	TRBJ1-1	CAAGTGNTEAFF	TGTGCCGCAGGGACAGGGAACACTGAAGCTTTCTTT
many	-	TRBV28	TRBJ1-5	CASSLTQGTSNQPQHF	TGTGCCAGCAGTTTAACCCAGGGTACAAGCAATCAGCCCCAGCATTTT
many	-	TRBV27	TRBJ1-5	CASSPNMGLNQPQHF	TGTGCCAGCAGCCCCAATATGGGGCTCAATCAGCCCCAGCATTTT
many	TRBD1	TRBV28	TRBJ1-1	CAGSSGQGEAFF	TGTGCCGGCAGTTCCGGACAGGGAGAAGCTTTCTTT
-	-	TRBV12-3/TRBV12-4	TRBJ1-1	CASTPGLFNTEAFF	TGTGCCAGCACCCCTGGGCTCTTTAACACTGAAGCTTTCTTT